These 21 T cell receptor beta chains were all obtained from the same sample, sequenced in a study of T cell repertoires in cytomegalovirus infection (dated 2019 in TCRdb). The data were produced on an Illumina HiSeq 1500. The public reads were reprocessed in TCRdb via fastp at Q25 and MiXCR, keeping in-frame beta chains. Merged by CDR3 protein, the rows form single entries marked with the most common genes and DNA. The sample includes about 330,000 distinct CDR3 sequences, with 8% to 10% observed a single time. The top ten hold around 4.5% of the sample. Sequencing used PBMCs. The receptors shown here come from a human donor in good health (CMV status not recorded). Some clones in this sample may be carry-over from other donors' samples.

The V and J genes are TRBV7-9 and TRBJ1-1; perhaps TRBD1 as D (5 bases). The CDR3 has 14 residues. Germline V gene lookup returns CDR1 SEHNR and CDR2 FQNEAQ (reference sequence). With 3 bases removed from V and 1 base from J, the gap between germline ends came to 9 bases. DNA of the CDR3: TGTGCCAGCAGCTTTGGGGCGGCGAACACTGAAGCTTTCTTT. This encodes CASSFGAANTEAFF.

The chain has TRBV4-2 and TRBJ2-3; TRBD2 matches at 10 bases. J gave up 4 bases and V 0 bases, and 10 bases lay outside the gene matches. The CDR3 sequence is 18 residues long. Germline assignment: CDR1 LGHNA and CDR2 YNFKEQ. CDR3 sequence: CASSQDHKREGSADTQYF. The CDR3 DNA reads TGTGCCAGCAGCCAAGATCACAAGCGGGAGGGTAGCGCAGATACGCAGTATTTT.

This clonotype occurred a few times. The J gene is TRBJ1-5, the V gene TRBV20-1; possibly TRBD1 for D (5 bases). Looked up from germline, CDR1 is DFQATT and CDR2 is SNEGSKA (reference sequence). Trimming took off 6 bases at V and 0 bases at J, with 15 bases between the two ends. The CDR3 length is 15 residues. CDR3 sequence reads: CSASQGPNSNQPQHF. CDR3 nucleotides: TGCAGTGCCAGTCAGGGCCCCAATAGCAATCAGCCCCAGCATTTT.

The rearrangement joins TRBV5-1 to TRBJ2-5, with 8 bases lining up with TRBD2. CDR1 SGHRS and CDR2 YFSETQ come from the germline V gene. The length of the CDR3 is 17 residues. V shed 6 bases and J 2 bases; nucleotides not matched to a gene: 15. CDR3: CASMPSHSGGLQETQYF. The DNA for the CDR3 is TGCGCCAGCATGCCATCACACTCGGGAGGGTTACAAGAGACCCAGTACTTC.

Ten or more counts support this clonotype. V gene TRBV19 combines with J gene TRBJ2-7; either TRBD1 or TRBD2 may supply D (6 bases each). Germline CDR1 and CDR2: LNHDA and SQIVND (reference sequence). This CDR3 contains 13 residues. Trimming took off 7 bases at V and 7 bases at J, with 17 bases between the two ends. Here the CDR3 DNA reads TGTGCCAGTACTCACCTTGGGGGGACAGAGCAGTACTTC. This translates into CASTHLGGTEQYF. The variable domain in full, with the rest retrieved from reference TRBV19 and TRBJ2-7, is DGGITQSPKYLFRKEGQNVTLSCEQNLNHDAMYWYRQDPGQGLRLIYYSQIVNDFQKGDIAEGYSVSREKKESFPLTVTSAQKNPTAFYLCASTHLGGTEQYFGPGTRLTVT.

This clonotype was seen ten or more times. The rearrangement uses TRBV7-2 and TRBJ2-1, with 8 bases lining up with TRBD1. Germline lookup yields CDR1 SGHTA and CDR2 FQGNSA. Unmatched junction bases numbered 11, after V lost 5 bases and J lost 5 bases. The CDR3 covers 16 residues. CDR3 amino acids: CASSLYPGGADNEQFF. The CDR3, as DNA: TGTGCCAGCAGCCTATACCCAGGGGGCGCCGACAATGAGCAGTTCTTC. The whole variable domain, filled in from reference TRBV7-2 and TRBJ2-1, reads GAGVSQSPSNKVTEKGKDVELRCDPISGHTALYWYRQSLGQGLEFLIYFQGNSAPDKSGLPSDRFSAERTGGSVSTLTIQRTQQEDSAVYLCASSLYPGGADNEQFFGPGTRLTVL.

DNA of the CDR3: TGTGCCAGCAGCTTGCGACAGGGTAATGGCAATGAGCAGTTCTTC. Amino acids: CASSLRQGNGNEQFF. The chain is built from TRBV7-7 and TRBJ2-1, with 7 positions matching TRBD1. V dropped 3 bases and J dropped 6; count of bases not matched to a gene: 8. The CDR3 runs 15 residues. The germline gives CDR1 SSHAT, CDR2 FNYEAQ (reference sequence).

This clonotype was observed at least ten times. The rearrangement joins TRBV4-2 to TRBJ2-1; TRBD1 is a possible D gene (6 bases). The germline gives CDR1 LGHNA, CDR2 YNFKEQ. The CDR3 spans 16 residues. With 1 base removed from V and 5 bases from J, the gap between germline ends came to 15 bases. Written as DNA, the CDR3 is TGTGCCAGCAGCCAAGTGGACAGATCGGCTGACAATGAGCAGTTCTTC. Protein sequence: CASSQVDRSADNEQFF.

This clonotype came up many times. This chain joins TRBV7-6 and TRBJ1-5; no clear D. Trimming took off 5 bases at V and 0 bases at J, with 14 bases between the two ends. Germline CDR1 is SGHVS and CDR2 is FNYEAQ. CDR3 length equals 16 residues. The CDR3 loop is CASSPRRRYSNQPQHF. The CDR3 nucleotides read TGTGCCAGCAGCCCCAGGAGACGATATAGCAATCAGCCCCAGCATTTT.

This clonotype showed up many times. The V gene is TRBV10-3, the J gene TRBJ2-7; TRBD2 might be the D (6 bases). CDR3 length: 14 residues. The ends were cut back, 10 bases at V and 6 bases at J, with 22 bases in the middle. CDR1 and CDR2 from the germline V gene are ENHRY and SYGVKD. The CDR3 region has the DNA TGTGCCACCTATACCCCGGACTACCTTGGCGAGCAGTACTTC. Residues: CATYTPDYLGEQYF.

This clonotype was picked up a small number of times. The chain combines TRBV12-3 or TRBV12-4 with TRBJ1-5; 7 positions match TRBD1. The CDR3 has 15 amino acids. V lost 7 bases to trimming and J lost 5 bases; unmatched junction nucleotides: 11. CDR3 residues: CASTLTGPRDQPQHF. Here the CDR3 DNA reads TGTGCCAGCACCCTGACAGGGCCCCGCGATCAGCCCCAGCATTTT.

This clonotype was counted many times. The chain is built from TRBV7-2 and TRBJ1-3; tentatively, D is TRBD1 (5 bases). This CDR3 spans 15 amino acids. The germline CDR1 and CDR2 sequences are SGHTA and FQGNSA. Trimming took 7 bases from V and 3 from J, leaving 16 bases between them. As DNA, the CDR3 is TGTGCCAGCACTCCGGGGGGGTTGGGTGGAAACACCATATATTTT. Translated: CASTPGGLGGNTIYF.

This clonotype came up a few times. The chain couples TRBV12-3 or TRBV12-4 to TRBJ1-1; D gene ambiguous. V lost 4 bases and J 4 bases, leaving 13 bases between the germline ends. The CDR3 has 14 amino acids. CDR3 coding DNA: TGTGCCAGCAGTTCACCCGGGTTGCGCACTGAAGCTTTCTTT. Its translation: CASSSPGLRTEAFF.

This clonotype showed up many times. This sequence joins TRBV7-2 and TRBJ2-7; 7 positions match TRBD2. V lost 5 bases and J lost 2; bases outside the gene matches: 6. From germline, CDR1 is SGHTA and CDR2 FQGNSA. CDR3 length equals 14 residues. CDR3 bases: TGTGCCAGCAGCCCGGGGGGAAGACCCTACGAGCAGTACTTC. Its translation is CASSPGGRPYEQYF.

This clonotype has a count of ten or more. The chain uses TRBV10-3 and TRBJ1-5, with D uncertain. Deletions cut 3 bases from V and 0 bases from J, with 3 bases between. The CDR3 is 13 residues long. The germline V gene has CDR1 ENHRY and CDR2 SYGVKD. The CDR3, as DNA: TGTGCCATCAGTGATAATAGCAATCAGCCCCAGCATTTT. The encoded protein is CAISDNSNQPQHF.

This clonotype was seen a handful of times. The V call is TRBV6-2 or TRBV6-3, the J call TRBJ2-1; D not resolved. Germline CDR1 reads MNHEY; CDR2 reads SVGEGT. CDR3 length: 13 amino acids. Trimming shortened V by 5 bases and J by 10 bases, and 15 bases separated the two germline ends. CDR3 sequence: CASSRASLGEQFF. The CDR3 nucleotides read TGTGCCAGCAGTCGCGCGAGCCTGGGGGAGCAGTTCTTC.

About this clonotype itself: This clone may be a read error of a much larger clone one base away. The chain carries TRBV7-2 and TRBJ2-7, with TRBD1 as a possible D gene (5 bases). This CDR3 has 13 residues. Germline assignment: CDR1 SGHTA and CDR2 FQGNSA. The CDR3 is CASSLGGRDEQHF. For the CDR3, the DNA is TGTGCCAGCAGCTTAGGGGGCAGGGATGAGCAGCACTTC.

This clonotype was seen a handful of times. The V call is TRBV12-3 or TRBV12-4, the J call TRBJ2-6; D call uncertain. This CDR3 region has 15 residues. V lost 3 bases and J 0 bases, leaving 6 bases between the germline ends. The CDR3 sequence: CASSFWSSGANVLTF. The CDR3 DNA reads as TGTGCCAGCAGTTTTTGGTCCTCTGGGGCCAACGTCCTGACTTTC.

The chain recombines TRBV20-1 with TRBJ1-5; D is uncertain. Between the trimmed V and J ends, which lost 3 bases and 0 bases, there was a span of 18 bases. Germline lookup yields CDR1 DFQATT and CDR2 SNEGSKA (reference sequence). This CDR3 region has 17 residues. CDR3 sequence (DNA): TGCAGTGCTAGCGGAAGGGCTAGTGGGTATAGCAATCAGCCCCAGCATTTT. Translated: CSASGRASGYSNQPQHF.

The chain recombines TRBV7-4 with TRBJ2-7; 8 bases agree with TRBD1. The germline CDR1 and CDR2 sequences are SGHVT and SQSDAQ. The V and J ends lost 5 bases and 7 bases, in that order; junction bases with no gene match: 10. The CDR3 loop spans 14 amino acids. This CDR3 is CASSPDRALGEQYF. CDR3 in DNA: TGTGCCAGCAGCCCGGACAGGGCCCTCGGTGAGCAGTACTTC.

This clonotype was counted a few times. The chain couples TRBV28 to TRBJ2-2; TRBD1 matches 8 bases. There are 14 residues in the CDR3. V was clipped by 6 bases and J by 1 base; unmatched bases: 1. Germline V CDR1 and CDR2: MDHEN, SYDVKM. This CDR3 is CASRGQGNTGELFF. The CDR3 DNA reads TGTGCCAGCAGAGGACAGGGGAACACCGGGGAGCTGTTTTTT.